The rows below give T cell receptor beta chains drawn from one sample of a study of blood T cells in healthy people across ages. One entry per CDR3 protein, called by TCRdb with MiXCR from the 5' RACE reads. The sample consists of about 780,000 distinct CDR3 sequences, around 25% of them appearing once. These sequences were also reported in another study, on T cells of mothers and their children.

Sequencing used blood. The receptors here all came from a boy aged 5-17 years in good health. The CDR3 runs from the conserved cysteine through the conserved F or W. The order of the fields is V gene, D gene, clone size, J gene, CDR3 DNA, CDR3 protein. D genes are given only for firm matches. Where a row states a size, it is once, few, many or the class of an expanded clone; other rows omit it.

>TRBV7-6|.|.|TRBJ2-5
TGTGCCAGCAGCTTAGCGCTGGCAGGACCCCGCCAAGAGACCCAGTACTTC
CASSLALAGPRQETQYF
>TRBV10-3|.|few|TRBJ2-7
TGTGCCATCAGTGGGGGGTCCGCCTACGAGCAGTACTTC
CAISGGSAYEQYF
>TRBV6-5|.|few|TRBJ1-6
TGTGCCAGCCGGAGGGCGAGTAACTCACCCCTCCACTTT
CASRRASNSPLHF
>TRBV12-3/TRBV12-4|.|.|TRBJ2-1
TGTGCCAGCAGGCCATCACAGACCTACAATGAGCAGTTCTTC
CASRPSQTYNEQFF
>TRBV27|TRBD1|.|TRBJ1-1
TGTGCCAGCAGCCTGGGACAGGCCAGCACTGAAGCTTTCTTT
CASSLGQASTEAFF
>TRBV28|.|few|TRBJ1-2
TGTGCCAGCAGCCCCCCCCTCGAGTTAACTAACTATGGCTACACCTTC
CASSPPLELTNYGYTF
>TRBV7-9|.|few|TRBJ2-3
TGTGCCAGCAGCTTAGATAAGACGAACGGGATATCAACAGATACGCAGTATTTT
CASSLDKTNGISTDTQYF
>TRBV6-1|.|few|TRBJ2-1
TGTGCCAGCACCTCACGGGGTCGTGGCTACAATGAGCAGTTCTTC
CASTSRGRGYNEQFF
>TRBV20-1|TRBD1|.|TRBJ1-2
TGCAGTGCCAGGGACAGGGGGCTGACTGGCTACACCTTC
CSARDRGLTGYTF
>TRBV29-1|.|few|TRBJ2-1
TGCAGCGTCGCGGAGAGACTGACCTACAATGAGCAGTTCTTC
CSVAERLTYNEQFF
>TRBV2|TRBD2|.|TRBJ2-1
TGTGCCAGCAACCCGGGAGGGGTTGGTGAGCAGTTCTTC
CASNPGGVGEQFF
>TRBV18|TRBD1|.|TRBJ2-5
TGTGCCAGCTCAGCAAGGGACAGGGGACGGGAGACCCAGTACTTC
CASSARDRGRETQYF
>TRBV7-6|.|.|TRBJ2-5
TGTGCCAGCAGCTTAGGGGGTTCAATAGAGACCCAGTACTTC
CASSLGGSIETQYF
>TRBV5-1|.|.|TRBJ1-1
TGCGCCAGCAGCTTGGATGCCGCATTGAGCTTT
CASSLDAALSF
>TRBV12-3/TRBV12-4|.|few|TRBJ2-2
TGTGCCAGCAGACGAGCTGCGAACACCGGGGAGCTGTTTTTT
CASRRAANTGELFF
>TRBV28|.|few|TRBJ1-6
TGTGCCAGCAGTTACATCTCCTATAATTCACCCCTCCACTTT
CASSYISYNSPLHF
>TRBV7-6|TRBD1|few|TRBJ2-7
TGTGCCAGCAGCTCTAAACAGGGGGCTTTCTACGAGCAGTACTTC
CASSSKQGAFYEQYF
>TRBV30|.|.|TRBJ1-4
TGTGCCTGGAGCCCCCGAACGGGCTTCAATGAAAAACTGTTTTTT
CAWSPRTGFNEKLFF
>TRBV12-3/TRBV12-4|TRBD2|few|TRBJ2-3
TGTGCCAGCACCACCGGGGGGATCACAGATACGCAGTATTTT
CASTTGGITDTQYF
>TRBV4-1|.|few|TRBJ1-5
TGCGCCAGCAGCCCTCGGGACGGCAGCAATCAGCCCCAGCATTTT
CASSPRDGSNQPQHF
>TRBV4-1|.|.|TRBJ2-4
TGCGCCAGCAGCTCAGGACCTCTAGCCAAAAACATTCAGTACTTC
CASSSGPLAKNIQYF
>TRBV7-2|.|few|TRBJ2-3
TGTGCCAGCGGCTTAGGTGTCACCTTCACAGATACGCAGTATTTT
CASGLGVTFTDTQYF
>TRBV10-3|.|.|TRBJ2-7
TGTGCCATCAGTGAGTGGGGAGGCGAGCAGTACTTC
CAISEWGGEQYF
>TRBV20-1|.|few|TRBJ2-4
TGCAGTGCCAGACAGGACCTAGCCAAAAACATTCAGTACTTC
CSARQDLAKNIQYF
>TRBV15|.|few|TRBJ2-7
TGTGCCACCAGTCCAATCACCGACAGTTTTTACTACGAGCAGTACTTC
CATSPITDSFYYEQYF
>TRBV20-1|.|.|TRBJ1-6
TGCAGTGCTAGTCCGGCGAACCTGAACGATTCACCCCTCCACTTT
CSASPANLNDSPLHF
>TRBV7-2|.|.|TRBJ2-7
TGTGCCAGCAGCCCACAGGGTCCCCATCGGGAGCAGTACTTC
CASSPQGPHREQYF
>TRBV24-1|TRBD1|.|TRBJ1-4
TGTGCCTTCTACAGGGGAACTAATGAAAAACTGTTTTTT
CAFYRGTNEKLFF
>TRBV4-2|TRBD2|many|TRBJ2-1
TGTGCCAGCAGCCTAGCGGGGAACAATGAGCAGTTCTTC
CASSLAGNNEQFF
>TRBV29-1|.|few|TRBJ2-5
TGCAGCGCCCGCCCGGGCACCGAGACCCAGTACTTC
CSARPGTETQYF
>TRBV18|TRBD1|.|TRBJ1-2
TGTGCCAGCTCACCATACGACAGGGGCTATGGCTACACCTTC
CASSPYDRGYGYTF
>TRBV7-6|TRBD2|.|TRBJ2-5
TGTGCCAGCAGCTCTCCGACTAGCGGGGGGCTAGGAGAGACCCAGTACTTC
CASSSPTSGGLGETQYF
>TRBV21-1|.|.|TRBJ2-4
TGTGCCAGCTCCCCGGGACCCACAAAAAACATTCAGTACTTC
CASSPGPTKNIQYF
>TRBV7-6|TRBD1|.|TRBJ2-7
TGTGCCAGCAGCTTAGCGGTGTCAGGGGGTCCCAACGAGCAGTACTTC
CASSLAVSGGPNEQYF
>TRBV20-1|TRBD1|.|TRBJ2-2
TGCAGTGCTAGAGGCCCGGGACAGGGCAACACCGGGGAGCTGTTTTTT
CSARGPGQGNTGELFF
>TRBV12-3/TRBV12-4|.|few|TRBJ2-1
TGTGCCAGCAGGGATTGGGATGAGCAGTTCTTC
CASRDWDEQFF
>TRBV14|TRBD1|.|TRBJ2-7
TGTGCCAGCAGCCAAGAATTGGGACAGGGGGCCCTCGAGCAGTACTTC
CASSQELGQGALEQYF
>TRBV7-8|.|.|TRBJ2-7
TGTGCCAGCAGCTTAAATCCTGAGAACAGGAGTCCCTACGAGCAGTACTTC
CASSLNPENRSPYEQYF
>TRBV11-2|.|.|TRBJ2-1
TGTGCCAGCGTCATAGACGGTACGACCGGGCAGTTCTTC
CASVIDGTTGQFF
>TRBV10-3|.|.|TRBJ2-7
TGTGCCATCAGTATGGACAGCTACGAGCAGTACTTC
CAISMDSYEQYF
>TRBV28|.|.|TRBJ2-7
TGTGCCAGCAGTCACGCTTTTCTACAGGGTGCACGCTACGAGCAGTACTTC
CASSHAFLQGARYEQYF
>TRBV7-2|TRBD2|.|TRBJ2-5
TGTGCCAGCAGTTTAGCGGGGGGGGCGAGAGGAGAGACCCAGTACTTC
CASSLAGGARGETQYF
>TRBV4-1|TRBD1|few|TRBJ2-7
TGCGCCAGCAGCCCGGGCCGGGACAGGGGAGGCTACGAGCAGTACTTC
CASSPGRDRGGYEQYF
>TRBV18|.|.|TRBJ1-1
TGTGCCAGCTCAGGGGTCCCGGATTTCACTGAAGCTTTCTTT
CASSGVPDFTEAFF
>TRBV5-1|TRBD1|many|TRBJ1-2
TGCGCCAGCAGCTTGGGGGGACAGGACCTCTATGGCTACACCTTC
CASSLGGQDLYGYTF
>TRBV7-6|TRBD1|.|TRBJ2-7
TGTGCCAGCAGCTTAGCGACAGGGACCCAATACGAGCAGTACTTC
CASSLATGTQYEQYF
>TRBV6-6|.|.|TRBJ2-7
TGTGCCAGCAGTTACTCTTACTACGAGCAGTACTTC
CASSYSYYEQYF
>TRBV20-1|.|few|TRBJ2-7
TGCAGTGCTAGAGATCTGGAGCTTTCCTACGAGCAGTACTTC
CSARDLELSYEQYF
>TRBV5-6|TRBD2|.|TRBJ2-1
TGTGCCAGCAGCTTTGTATCTAGCGGGGGGTACAATGAGCAGTTCTTC
CASSFVSSGGYNEQFF
>TRBV20-1|.|.|TRBJ2-1
TGCAGTGCTCGAGCACTTAACGAGGTGGTCGATGAGCAGTTCTTC
CSARALNEVVDEQFF